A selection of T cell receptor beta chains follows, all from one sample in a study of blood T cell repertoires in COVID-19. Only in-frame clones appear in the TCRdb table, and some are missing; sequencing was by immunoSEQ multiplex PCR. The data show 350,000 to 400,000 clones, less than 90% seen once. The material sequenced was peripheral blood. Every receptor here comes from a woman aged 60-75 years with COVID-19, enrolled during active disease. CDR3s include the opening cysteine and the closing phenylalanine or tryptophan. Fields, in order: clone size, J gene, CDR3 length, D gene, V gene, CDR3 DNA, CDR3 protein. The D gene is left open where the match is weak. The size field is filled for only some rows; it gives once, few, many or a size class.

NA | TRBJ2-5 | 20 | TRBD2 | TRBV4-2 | TGTGCCAGCAGCCCCTCCCCGCCAGGGAGCGGGGTTCGTGGGGGGGAGACCCAGTACTTC | CASSPSPPGSGVRGGETQYF
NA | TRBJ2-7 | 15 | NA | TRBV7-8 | TGTGCCAGCAGCTTAAGGCGGGTTAGTCGGGACGAGCAGTACTTC | CASSLRRVSRDEQYF
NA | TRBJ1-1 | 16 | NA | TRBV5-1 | TGCGCCAGCAGCTTGGCCTGGGGCAGGGCTCACACTGAAGCTTTCTTT | CASSLAWGRAHTEAFF
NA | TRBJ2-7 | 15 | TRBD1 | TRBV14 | TGTGCCAGCAGCCAAGGCCACAGGGGAACCTACGAGCAGTACTTC | CASSQGHRGTYEQYF
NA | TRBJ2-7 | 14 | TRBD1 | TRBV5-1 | TGCGCCAGCAGCCGGGACAGGCAATCCTACGAGCAGTACTTC | CASSRDRQSYEQYF
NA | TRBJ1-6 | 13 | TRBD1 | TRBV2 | TGTGCCAGCAGCGCAGGACAGGCTAATCCCCTCCACTTT | CASSAGQANPLHF
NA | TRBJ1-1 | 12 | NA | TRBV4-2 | TGTGCCAGCAGCCAAGATCAAACTGAAGCTTTCTTT | CASSQDQTEAFF
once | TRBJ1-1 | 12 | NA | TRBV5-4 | TGTGCCAGCAGCCACGACAGCAAGAAAGCTTTCTTT | CASSHDSKKAFF
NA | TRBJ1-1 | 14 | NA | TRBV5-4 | TGTGCCAGCAGCTTGGAATGGGGAGGGACTGAAGCTTTCTTT | CASSLEWGGTEAFF
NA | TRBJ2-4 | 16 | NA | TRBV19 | TGTGCCAGTACCGATGTCGGAGCGCTACGGCCCGGCATTCAGTACTTC | CASTDVGALRPGIQYF
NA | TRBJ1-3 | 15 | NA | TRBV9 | TGTGCCAGCAGCGTACGGGGGAACTCTGGAAACACCATATATTTT | CASSVRGNSGNTIYF
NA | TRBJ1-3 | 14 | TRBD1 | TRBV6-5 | TGTGCCAGCAATACAACAGGGGATCGAAACACCATATATTTT | CASNTTGDRNTIYF
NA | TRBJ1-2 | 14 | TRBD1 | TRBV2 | TGTGCCATTCCTATCCCCACAGGGGGCTCGGGCTACACCTTC | CAIPIPTGGSGYTF
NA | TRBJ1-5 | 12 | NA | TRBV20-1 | TGCAGTGCTAGTTCGGGAAATCAGCCCCAGCATTTT | CSASSGNQPQHF
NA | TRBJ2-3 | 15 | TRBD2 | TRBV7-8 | TGTGCCAGCAGCATACCTCTAGCGGGGGGAGATACGCAGTATTTT | CASSIPLAGGDTQYF
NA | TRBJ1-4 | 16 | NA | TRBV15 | TGTGCCACCAGCAGAGACCTCTTCTCAACTAATGAAAAACTGTTTTTT | CATSRDLFSTNEKLFF
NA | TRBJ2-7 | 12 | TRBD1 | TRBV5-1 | TGCGCCAGCGGGACAGGGGGATACGAGCAGTACTTC | CASGTGGYEQYF
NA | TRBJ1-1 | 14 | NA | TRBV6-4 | TGTGCCAGCAGCCTAATACAGGGCGGTATTGAAGCTTTCTTT | CASSLIQGGIEAFF
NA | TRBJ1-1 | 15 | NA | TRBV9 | TGTGCCAGCAGCGTAGATGTGGGGCGAAACACTGAAGCTTTCTTT | CASSVDVGRNTEAFF
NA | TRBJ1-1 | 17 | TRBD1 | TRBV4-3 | TGCGCCAGCAGCCAAGAAAGGCGGACAGGGCGGTCGACTGAAGCTTTCTTT | CASSQERRTGRSTEAFF
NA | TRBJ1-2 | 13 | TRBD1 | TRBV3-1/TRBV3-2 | TGTGCCAGCAGCCAAGACCGGACAGGAGCTTACACCTTC | CASSQDRTGAYTF
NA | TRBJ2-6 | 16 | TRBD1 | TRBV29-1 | TGCAGCGTTGAAGGGACAGGGGGAACTGGGGCCAACGTCCTGACTTTC | CSVEGTGGTGANVLTF
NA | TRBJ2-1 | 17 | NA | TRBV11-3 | TGTGCCAGCAGCCTAACACGCATGGATTCGCGGTACAATGAGCAGTTCTTC | CASSLTRMDSRYNEQFF
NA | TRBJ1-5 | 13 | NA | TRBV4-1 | TGCGCCAGCAGCCAAGATGAGACTTTGCCCCAGCATTTT | CASSQDETLPQHF
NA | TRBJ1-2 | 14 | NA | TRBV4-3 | TGCGCCAGCAGCCAAGTCCAGGACAGTTATGGCTACACCTTC | CASSQVQDSYGYTF
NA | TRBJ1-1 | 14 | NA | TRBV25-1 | TGTGCCAGCAGTGAGGGGGGGGTTCATGTTGAAGCTTTCTTT | CASSEGGVHVEAFF
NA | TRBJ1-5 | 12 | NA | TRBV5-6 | TGTGCCAGCAGCTCCGGGGGTCAGCCCCAGCATTTT | CASSSGGQPQHF
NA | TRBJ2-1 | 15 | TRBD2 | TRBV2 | TGTGCCAGCACGGCGGGGGGGCTCTCCTACAATGAGCAGTTCTTC | CASTAGGLSYNEQFF
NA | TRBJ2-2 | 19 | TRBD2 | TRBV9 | TGTGCCAGCAGCGTAGCCCTAGCGGGGGGTTCATCAAACACCGGGGAGCTGTTTTTT | CASSVALAGGSSNTGELFF
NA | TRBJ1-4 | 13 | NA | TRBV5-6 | TGTGCCAGCAGCTTCAAAGGGGTGGAAAAACTGTTTTTT | CASSFKGVEKLFF
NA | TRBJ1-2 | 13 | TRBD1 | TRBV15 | TGTGCCACCAGCAGGGACAGGGTGGATGGCTACACCTTC | CATSRDRVDGYTF
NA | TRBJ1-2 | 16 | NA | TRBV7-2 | TGTGCCAGCAGCCCAGGGCCGTCAGCTACCCTCTATGGCTACACCTTC | CASSPGPSATLYGYTF
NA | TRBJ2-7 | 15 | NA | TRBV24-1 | TGTGCCACCAGTGATGGGAGGGGGTATGCAGACGAGCAGTACTTC | CATSDGRGYADEQYF
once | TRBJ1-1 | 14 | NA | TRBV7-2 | TGTGCCAGCAGCTTAGCACAGCTAAGCACTGAAGCTTTCTTT | CASSLAQLSTEAFF
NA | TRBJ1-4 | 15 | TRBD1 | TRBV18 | TGTGCCAGCTCACCCATGACAGGGTTAGAGGAAAAACTGTTTTTT | CASSPMTGLEEKLFF
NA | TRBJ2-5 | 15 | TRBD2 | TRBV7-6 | TGTGCCAGCAGCTTAGGGACTAGCGGGACGGAGACCCAGTACTTC | CASSLGTSGTETQYF
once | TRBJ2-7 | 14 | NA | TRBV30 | TGTGCCTGGACCTCGAGAGGGAAACCCTACGAGCAGTACTTC | CAWTSRGKPYEQYF
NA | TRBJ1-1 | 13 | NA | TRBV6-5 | TGTGCCAGCAGTTGGACAGCGAACACTGAAGCTTTCTTT | CASSWTANTEAFF
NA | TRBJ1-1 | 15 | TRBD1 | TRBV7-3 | TGTGCCAGCAGTAAACAGGGGGCAGGAGCGGCTGAAGCTTTCTTT | CASSKQGAGAAEAFF
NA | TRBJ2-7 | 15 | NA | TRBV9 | TGTGCCAGCAGTACGGGCCGGGGTACCCCCTACGAGCAGTACTTC | CASSTGRGTPYEQYF
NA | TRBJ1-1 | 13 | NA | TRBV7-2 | TGTGCCAGCAGCTTAAACAGGATTACTGAAGCTTTCTTT | CASSLNRITEAFF
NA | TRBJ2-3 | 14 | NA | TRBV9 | TGTGCCAGCAGCGTCGGTCGGGGCACAGATACGCAGTATTTT | CASSVGRGTDTQYF